The 9 T cell receptor beta chains below come from one sample, sequenced in a study of T cell changes during pregnancy in multiple sclerosis. The repertoire was sequenced with immunoSEQ multiplex PCR; TCRdb's copy has only in-frame clones and lacks some. The sample shows about 70,000 clones, about 94% of them seen only once. The material sequenced was peripheral blood, taken in the third trimester of pregnancy. The source of these receptors is a female donor with multiple sclerosis, enrolled in a pregnancy study.

V and J are TRBV9 and TRBJ2-1, with 8 bases matching TRBD2. Trimming took 3 bases from V and 4 from J; bases not matched to a gene: 9. This CDR3 is 16 amino acids long. Germline CDR1 SGDLS, CDR2 YYNGEE. CDR3 region: CASSERLAGGYNEQFF. The DNA of the CDR3 is TGTGCCAGCAGCGAAAGACTGGCGGGGGGTTACAATGAGCAGTTCTTC.

About this clone itself: It is unclear where the CDR3 begins or ends on the DNA, so no DNA is shown, and the CDR3 is as TCRdb lists it. The chain is built from TRBV27 and TRBJ1-3. Germline assignment: CDR1 MNHEY and CDR2 SMNVEV (reference sequence). The CDR3 adds up to 14 amino acids, both ends counted. The CDR3 reads CASSSSRGLNTIYF.

The sample holds one count of this clone. The chain employs TRBV7-6 and TRBJ2-6; D gene ambiguous. The CDR3 loop spans 16 amino acids. Germline CDR1 is SGHVS and CDR2 is FNYEAQ. Between the trimmed V and J ends, which lost 5 bases and 0 bases, there was a span of 11 bases. The CDR3 DNA is TGTGCCAGCAGCCCGGAGCGAAACTCTGGGGCCAACGTCCTGACTTTC. Its translation is CASSPERNSGANVLTF.

This clone was seen only once. V usage is TRBV10-3 and J usage is TRBJ2-2; a weak D match, TRBD2 (5 bases). The CDR3 covers 13 residues. Per the germline V gene, CDR1 is ENHRY and CDR2 is SYGVKD. Trimming shortened V by 6 bases and J by 4 bases, and 9 bases separated the two germline ends. The CDR3 DNA reads TGTGCCATCAGGGGTGAGGGCACCGGGGAGCTGTTTTTT. Translated, it gives CAIRGEGTGELFF.

This clone appeared a single time. The chain couples TRBV27 to TRBJ2-7, with TRBD1 identical over 10 bases. The CDR3 runs to 17 residues. The germline CDR1 and CDR2 sequences are MNHEY and SMNVEV (reference sequence). V lost 5 bases and J lost 4; bases outside the gene matches: 14. CDR3 sequence reads: CASSPTTPGQGPYEQYF. CDR3 bases: TGTGCCAGCAGTCCCACAACTCCGGGACAGGGGCCGTACGAGCAGTACTTC.

The chain has TRBV7-2 and TRBJ2-2; D unresolved. Trimming took off 5 bases at V and 6 bases at J, with 10 bases between the two ends. From germline, CDR1 is SGHTA and CDR2 FQGNSA. The length of the CDR3 is 13 residues. CDR3 loop: CASSTEIAGELFF. The CDR3 DNA reads TGTGCCAGCAGCACCGAGATCGCCGGGGAGCTGTTTTTT.

The chain is built from TRBV27 and TRBJ2-1; unclear D gene. The CDR3 covers 13 residues. Trimming shortened V by 6 bases and J by 3 bases, and 9 bases separated the two germline ends. Germline CDR1 reads MNHEY; CDR2 reads SMNVEV (reference sequence). The CDR3 region is CASSSFSYNEQFF. The DNA of the CDR3 is TGTGCCAGCAGCTCCTTCAGCTACAATGAGCAGTTCTTC.

The J gene is TRBJ1-3, the V gene TRBV19, with D uncertain. Germline assignment: CDR1 LNHDA and CDR2 SQIVND (reference sequence). V dropped 1 base and J dropped 4 bases, with 8 bases sitting between them. CDR3 size: 14 residues. DNA of the CDR3: TGTGCCAGTAGTATAGGAAACGAGGGAAACACCATATATTTT. Its translation is CASSIGNEGNTIYF.

This clone showed up just once. The rearrangement links TRBV4-3 to TRBJ2-1; 14 positions agree with TRBD2. Germline CDR1 and CDR2: LGHNA and YSLEER. This CDR3 has 20 residues. V trimming: 1 base; J trimming: 2 bases; junction bases outside the gene matches: 10. The CDR3 bases are TGCGCCAGCAGCCAAGTTTTCCAGACTAGCGGGGGGGCTGCCTACAATGAGCAGTTCTTC. Its protein product is CASSQVFQTSGGAAYNEQFF.